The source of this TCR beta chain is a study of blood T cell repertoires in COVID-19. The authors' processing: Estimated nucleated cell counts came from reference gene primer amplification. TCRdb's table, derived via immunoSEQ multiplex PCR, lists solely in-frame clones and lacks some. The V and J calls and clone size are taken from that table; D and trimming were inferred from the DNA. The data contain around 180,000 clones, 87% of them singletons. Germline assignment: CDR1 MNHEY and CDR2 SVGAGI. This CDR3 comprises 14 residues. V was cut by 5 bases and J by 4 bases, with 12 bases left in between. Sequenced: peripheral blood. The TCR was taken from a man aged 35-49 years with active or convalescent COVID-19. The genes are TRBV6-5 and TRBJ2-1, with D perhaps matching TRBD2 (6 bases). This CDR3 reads CASSTGVPYNEQFF. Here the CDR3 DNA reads TGTGCCAGCAGTACGGGAGTCCCGTACAATGAGCAGTTCTTC.